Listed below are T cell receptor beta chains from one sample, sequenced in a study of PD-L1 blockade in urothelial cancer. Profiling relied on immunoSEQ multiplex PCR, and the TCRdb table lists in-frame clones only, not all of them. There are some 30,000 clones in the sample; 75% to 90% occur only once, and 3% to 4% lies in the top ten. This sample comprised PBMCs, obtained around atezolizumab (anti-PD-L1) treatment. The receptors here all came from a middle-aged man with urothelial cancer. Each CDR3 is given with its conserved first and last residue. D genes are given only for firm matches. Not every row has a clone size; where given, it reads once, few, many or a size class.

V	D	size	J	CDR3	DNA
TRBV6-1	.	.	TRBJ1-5	CASSEEFQPQHF	TGTGCCAGCAGCGAGGAGTTTCAGCCCCAGCATTTT
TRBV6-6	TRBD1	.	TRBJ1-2	CASRVGQGLYGYTF	TGTGCCAGCAGAGTAGGACAGGGCCTCTATGGCTACACCTTC
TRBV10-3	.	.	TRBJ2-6	CAITGDGANVLTF	TGTGCCATCACAGGGGATGGGGCCAACGTCCTGACTTTC
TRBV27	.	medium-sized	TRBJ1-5	CASSFMGGQPQHF	TGTGCCAGCAGTTTTATGGGGGGACAGCCCCAGCATTTT
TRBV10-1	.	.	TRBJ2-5	CASSIDGEETQYF	TGCGCCAGCAGTATCGACGGAGAAGAGACCCAGTACTTC
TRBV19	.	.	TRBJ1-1	CASSIGGSWTEAFF	TGTGCCAGTAGTATTGGAGGGAGCTGGACTGAAGCTTTCTTT
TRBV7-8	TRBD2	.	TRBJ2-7	CASSHHGGTSAFYEQYF	TGTGCCAGCAGCCATCACGGTGGGACTAGCGCTTTCTACGAGCAGTACTTC
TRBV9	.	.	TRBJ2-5	CASSVSPQASAVTQYF	TGTGCCAGCAGCGTATCTCCCCAGGCTAGCGCGGTGACCCAGTACTTC
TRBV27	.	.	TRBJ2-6	CASSKGRQTFSGANVLTF	TGTGCCAGCAGTAAGGGGCGACAAACATTCTCTGGGGCCAACGTCCTGACTTTC
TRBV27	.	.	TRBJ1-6	CASSPGVYSPLHF	TGTGCCAGCAGTCCCGGGGTGTATTCACCCCTCCACTTT
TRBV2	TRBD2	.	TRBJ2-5	CASSAGSRGAGETQYF	TGTGCCAGCAGTGCCGGGTCGCGGGGGGCGGGGGAGACCCAGTACTTC
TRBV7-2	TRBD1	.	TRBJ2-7	CASSSPDRDTYEQYF	TGTGCCAGCAGCTCACCGGACAGGGACACCTACGAGCAGTACTTC
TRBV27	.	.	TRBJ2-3	CASSYRATDTQYF	TGTGCCAGCAGTTACCGAGCTACAGATACGCAGTATTTT
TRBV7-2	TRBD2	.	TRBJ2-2	CASSSWTSSGTGELFF	TGTGCCAGCAGCTCATGGACTAGTTCGGGCACCGGGGAGCTGTTTTTT
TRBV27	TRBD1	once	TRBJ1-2	CASMSTGGNYGYTF	TGTGCCAGCATGTCGACAGGGGGGAACTATGGCTACACCTTC
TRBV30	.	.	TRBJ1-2	CALQGTGYGYTF	TGTGCCCTACAGGGCACGGGCTATGGCTACACCTTC